These 24 T cell receptor beta chains were all obtained from the same sample, sequenced in a study of chemoradiotherapy in HPV16-positive cancers. Produced via immunoSEQ multiplex PCR; TCRdb's table is partial and in-frame only. Counted here are over a thousand clones, 81% occurring once; the ten biggest clones make up about an eighth. The sample consisted of tumor tissue, taken from a patient who underwent chemoradiotherapy. The receptors originated from a human donor with HPV-associated anogenital cancer.

By share, this clone ranks as large. The J gene is TRBJ2-5, the V gene TRBV18; TRBD1 matches at 7 bases. Germline values: CDR1 KGHSH, CDR2 LQKENI. The CDR3 has 13 residues. V lost 3 bases to trimming and J lost 5 bases; unmatched junction nucleotides: 3. CDR3 nucleotide sequence: TGTGCCAGCTCACCGTTAGGGGGCGAGACCCAGTACTTC. Translated, it gives CASSPLGGETQYF.

The chain has TRBV11-2 and TRBJ2-2; 7 bases map to TRBD1. In germline, CDR1 is SGHAT, CDR2 FQNNGV. Losses at the gene ends were 3 bases for V and 3 bases for J; bases not matched to a gene: 4. The CDR3 has 15 amino acids. The chain's CDR3 is CASSLQGTDTGELFF. CDR3 nucleotides: TGTGCCAGCAGCTTGCAGGGGACAGACACCGGGGAGCTGTTTTTT. The entire variable domain, with the rest obtained from reference TRBV11-2 and TRBJ2-2, is as follows: EAGVAQSPRYKIIEKRQSVAFWCNPISGHATLYWYQQILGQGPKLLIQFQNNGVVDDSQLPKDRFSAERLKGVDSTLKIQPAKLEDSAVYLCASSLQGTDTGELFFGEGSRLTVL.

CDR3 coding DNA: TGCGCCAGCCAGGGACAGGGGGACGCAGATACGCAGTATTTT. It is translated as CASQGQGDADTQYF. The V call is TRBV4-3, the J call TRBJ2-3; TRBD1 aligns across 11 bases. The trim removed 8 bases at V and 4 bases at J, leaving 5 bases unmatched. This CDR3 region has 14 residues. The germline V gene encodes CDR1 LGHNA and CDR2 YSLEER.

The chain has TRBV5-1 and TRBJ1-3; D is unresolved. There are 14 residues in the CDR3. V shed 1 base and J shed 2 bases, with 7 bases lying between them. Germline V gives CDR1 SGHRS, CDR2 YFSETQ. CDR3 protein: CASSLQDPGNTIYF. CDR3 nucleotide sequence: TGCGCCAGCAGCTTGCAGGATCCTGGAAACACCATATATTTT.

The chain recombines TRBV6-1 with TRBJ2-1; D not resolved. Trimming stripped 0 bases from V and 2 bases from J, with 14 bases between. Per the germline V gene, CDR1 is MNHNS and CDR2 is SASEGT. This CDR3 region has 17 residues. CDR3 region: CASSEAELFSPYNEQFF. The CDR3 nucleotides read TGTGCCAGCAGTGAAGCCGAACTGTTCTCTCCCTACAATGAGCAGTTCTTC.

The J gene is TRBJ2-5, the V gene TRBV11-3; D might be TRBD1 (6 bases). The CDR3 covers 16 residues. Germline V CDR1 and CDR2: SGHNT, YENEEA. Trimming took 6 bases from V and 5 from J, leaving 22 bases between them. The CDR3 DNA follows: TGTGCCAGCAGTGTTCGAAGGGGGATTGGAGAGGAGACCCAGTACTTC. Amino acids: CASSVRRGIGEETQYF.

The rearrangement uses TRBV10-1 and TRBJ2-7; TRBD2 matches 12 bases. Germline V gives CDR1 WNHNN, CDR2 SYGVQD (reference sequence). This CDR3 spans 15 amino acids. V was clipped by 5 bases and J by 6 bases; unmatched bases: 8. CDR3: CASSPGTSGPREQYF. The CDR3 DNA follows: TGCGCCAGCAGTCCCGGGACTAGCGGGCCCCGCGAGCAGTACTTC.

The chain recombines TRBV19 with TRBJ1-4, with D uncertain. Between the trimmed V and J ends, which lost 6 bases and 6 bases, there was a span of 8 bases. This CDR3 region has 12 residues. Germline V gives CDR1 LNHDA, CDR2 SQIVND (reference sequence). In DNA form, the CDR3 reads TGTGCCAGTAGGACGGTAGATGAAAAACTGTTTTTT. This translates into CASRTVDEKLFF.

V is TRBV25-1 and J is TRBJ2-7, with D maybe TRBD1 (8 bases). Germline values: CDR1 MGHDK, CDR2 SYGVNS. This CDR3 spans 14 amino acids. Trimming shortened V by 4 bases and J by 7 bases, and 17 bases separated the two germline ends. The CDR3 sequence is CASSGDRGGREQYF. The DNA for the CDR3 is TGTGCCAGCAGTGGCGACAGGGGAGGGAGGGAGCAGTACTTC.

This sequence joins TRBV19 and TRBJ1-5; D ambiguous. V was clipped by 7 bases and J by 0 bases, with 13 bases between them. CDR3 size: 15 residues. Germline-derived CDR1 and CDR2 are LNHDA and SQIVND (reference sequence). CDR3 sequence: CASTRPALSNQPQHF. The CDR3 nucleotides read TGTGCCAGTACGCGGCCAGCACTTAGCAATCAGCCCCAGCATTTT.

The table lists this clone with a few counts. The chain is built from TRBV19 and TRBJ1-6; TRBD1 matches at 10 bases. Germline CDR1 is LNHDA and CDR2 is SQIVND (reference sequence). CDR3 length: 15 residues. V lost 7 bases, J lost 7 bases, and 7 bases stayed unmatched. For the CDR3, the DNA is TGTGCCAGTACCACACCGGGACAGGGGAATTCACCCCTCCACTTT. Protein sequence: CASTTPGQGNSPLHF. Together with reference TRBV19 and TRBJ1-6, the CDR3 gives the full variable domain: DGGITQSPKYLFRKEGQNVTLSCEQNLNHDAMYWYRQDPGQGLRLIYYSQIVNDFQKGDIAEGYSVSREKKESFPLTVTSAQKNPTAFYLCASTTPGQGNSPLHFGNGTRLTVT.

The chain links TRBV6-5 to TRBJ2-7, with 10 bases fitting TRBD1. With V trimmed by 0 bases and J by 2 bases, 1 base remained unmatched. CDR1 and CDR2 (germline): MNHEY, SVGAGI. This CDR3 is 15 amino acids long. The CDR3 DNA follows: TGTGCCAGCAGTTACTCGGGACAGGGGACCTACGAGCAGTACTTC. Its protein is CASSYSGQGTYEQYF.

The rearrangement links TRBV19 to TRBJ2-7; TRBD2 matches 9 bases. Germline V lookup: CDR1 LNHDA, CDR2 SQIVND (reference sequence). V lost 3 bases, J lost 0 bases, and 9 bases stayed unmatched. There are 17 residues in the CDR3. The CDR3 sequence is CASSIWLAGSSSYEQYF. CDR3 in DNA: TGTGCCAGTAGTATCTGGCTAGCGGGATCCAGCTCCTACGAGCAGTACTTC.

The chain is built from TRBV6-1 and TRBJ1-1; no firm D call. Germline V gene lookup returns CDR1 MNHNS and CDR2 SASEGT. V was cut by 6 bases and J by 7 bases, with 15 bases left in between. This CDR3 has 13 residues. For the CDR3, the DNA is TGTGCCAGCAGCAGCTTCAATACGATTGAAGCTTTCTTT. It yields the protein CASSSFNTIEAFF.

The gene calls are TRBV15 and TRBJ2-5, with a possible D match to TRBD2 (6 bases). From germline, CDR1 is LNHNV and CDR2 YYDKDF (reference sequence). V was pared by 3 bases and J by 5 bases, with 10 bases between. CDR3 length equals 13 residues. CDR3 DNA sequence: TGTGCCACCAGCAGTGCCGGAGGGGAGACCCAGTACTTC. It translates to CATSSAGGETQYF.

The genes are TRBV7-9 and TRBJ2-7; 8 bases are shared with TRBD1. Germline V lookup: CDR1 SEHNR, CDR2 FQNEAQ (reference sequence). The CDR3 extends over 14 amino acids. With V trimmed by 6 bases and J by 3 bases, 7 bases remained unmatched. The CDR3 reads CASSNSGGNYEQYF. CDR3 bases: TGTGCCAGCAGTAACTCAGGGGGCAACTACGAGCAGTACTTC. The entire variable domain, with the rest obtained from reference TRBV7-9 and TRBJ2-7, is as follows: DTGVSQNPRHKITKRGQNVTFRCDPISEHNRLYWYRQTLGQGPEFLTYFQNEAQLEKSRLLSDRFSAERPKGSFSTLEIQRTEQGDSAMYLCASSNSGGNYEQYFGPGTRLTVT.

This chain joins TRBV13 and TRBJ2-1, with TRBD1 identical over 9 bases. Germline assignment: CDR1 PRHDT and CDR2 FYEKMQ (reference sequence). CDR3 size: 17 residues. The junction had 11 bases not matched to a gene; V was cut back by 2 bases and J by 6 bases. This CDR3 is CASSLYLGQGSGNEQFF. Here the CDR3 DNA reads TGTGCCAGCAGCTTATATTTGGGACAGGGAAGCGGCAATGAGCAGTTCTTC.

By proportion, this clone is large (0.1 to 1%). The CDR3 loop reads CASSTGTGELFF. The CDR3 nucleotides are TGTGCCAGCAGTACGGGCACCGGGGAGCTGTTTTTT. The chain combines TRBV27 with TRBJ2-2; D remains unclear. This CDR3 region has 12 residues. Germline V gene sequence: CDR1 MNHEY, CDR2 SMNVEV (reference sequence). Trimming took off 5 bases at V and 4 bases at J, with 5 bases between the two ends.

V usage is TRBV7-3 and J usage is TRBJ2-3; D is undetermined. The CDR3 sequence is 14 residues long. The V end lost 1 base, the J end lost 2 bases, and 7 bases lay between the germline ends. Germline lookup yields CDR1 SGHTA and CDR2 FQGTGA. CDR3 region: CASSLNPFTDTQYF. The CDR3, as DNA: TGTGCCAGCAGCTTAAACCCCTTCACAGATACGCAGTATTTT.

V is TRBV14 and J is TRBJ1-2; perhaps TRBD1 as D (6 bases). Germline V gene sequence: CDR1 SGHDN, CDR2 FVKESK. Deletions cut 3 bases from V and 8 bases from J, with 16 bases between. The CDR3 covers 14 residues. Written as DNA, the CDR3 is TGTGCCAGCAGCCACGGTCGGGGGCCCCGCGGCTACACCTTC. Its protein product is CASSHGRGPRGYTF.

The chain recombines TRBV6-1 with TRBJ2-1, with TRBD2 identical over 8 bases. The CDR3 runs 16 residues. After removal of 1 base from V and 4 bases from J, the junction contained 6 bases not matched to a gene. Germline CDR1 and CDR2: MNHNS and SASEGT. CDR3 protein: CASSEVVAGSYNEQFF. As DNA, the CDR3 is TGTGCCAGCAGTGAAGTAGTAGCGGGAAGTTACAATGAGCAGTTCTTC.

J is TRBJ1-4 and V is TRBV15; 11 bases map to TRBD1. Germline V lookup: CDR1 LNHNV, CDR2 YYDKDF (reference sequence). The CDR3 is 18 amino acids. V trimming: 0 bases; J trimming: 7 bases; junction bases outside the gene matches: 10. In DNA form, the CDR3 reads TGTGCCACCAGCAGAGACAGCCGTGGGGGACAGGGGGTTGAAAAACTGTTTTTT. Protein sequence: CATSRDSRGGQGVEKLFF. Based on the CDR3 plus reference TRBV15 and TRBJ1-4, the full variable domain is DAMVIQNPRYQVTQFGKPVTLSCSQTLNHNVMYWYQQKSSQAPKLLFHYYDKDFNNEADTPDNFQSRRPNTSFCFLDIRSPGLGDTAMYLCATSRDSRGGQGVEKLFFGSGTQLSVL.

The chain carries TRBV19 and TRBJ1-6; maybe TRBD1 (5 bases). Germline V lookup: CDR1 LNHDA, CDR2 SQIVND (reference sequence). This CDR3 has 15 amino acids. Trimming removed 3 bases at V and 9 bases at J, with 15 bases between. The CDR3 bases are TGTGCCAGTAGTATTGGGGCCAGGGTAGGTTCACCCCTCCACTTT. The encoded protein is CASSIGARVGSPLHF.

Only a few counts were recorded for this clone. The V and J genes are TRBV6-5 and TRBJ2-7, with 7 bases that match TRBD2. J lost 5 bases, V lost 5 bases, and 9 bases had no gene match. Germline V gene lookup returns CDR1 MNHEY and CDR2 SVGAGI. The CDR3 contains 14 residues. The CDR3 spells CASSAGTAGDEQYF. CDR3 DNA: TGTGCCAGCAGTGCCGGGACCGCGGGGGACGAGCAGTACTTC.